This T cell receptor (beta chain) originates from a study of early T cells in non-severe SARS-CoV-2 infection. V lost 2 bases and J lost 14, with 16 bases in between. The CDR3 is made up of 13 amino acids. In germline, CDR1 is MNHNY, CDR2 SVGAGI (reference sequence). Unique molecular identifiers were affixed to single, distinct cDNA molecules. One entry per CDR3 protein, called by TCRdb with MiXCR from the 5' RACE reads. The top ten hold less than 7% of the sample, which has approximately 84,000 distinct CDR3 sequences, about 15% seen once. A few counts support this clonotype. The sequence was obtained from an adult who was a healthcare worker with PCR-confirmed SARS-CoV-2 infection or an uninfected control (not recorded which). This chain uses TRBV6-6 with TRBJ2-1; perhaps TRBD1 as D (5 bases). Input material: whole blood. CDR3 nucleotides: TGTGCCAGCAGTTACACCCATGGGCAGGGCAAGTTCTTC. Protein product: CASSYTHGQGKFF.